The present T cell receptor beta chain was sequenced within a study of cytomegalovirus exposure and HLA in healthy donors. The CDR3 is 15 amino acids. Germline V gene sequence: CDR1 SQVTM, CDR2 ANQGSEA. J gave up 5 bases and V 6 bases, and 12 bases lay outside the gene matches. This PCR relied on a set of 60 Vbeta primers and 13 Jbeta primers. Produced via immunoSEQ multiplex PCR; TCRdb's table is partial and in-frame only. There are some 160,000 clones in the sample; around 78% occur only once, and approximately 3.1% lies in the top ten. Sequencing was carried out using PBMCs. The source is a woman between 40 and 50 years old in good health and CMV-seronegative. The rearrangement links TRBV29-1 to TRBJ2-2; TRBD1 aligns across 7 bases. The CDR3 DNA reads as TGCAGCGTCGTCCAGGGGGACAGCCCTACCGGGGAGCTGTTTTTT. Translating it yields CSVVQGDSPTGELFF.